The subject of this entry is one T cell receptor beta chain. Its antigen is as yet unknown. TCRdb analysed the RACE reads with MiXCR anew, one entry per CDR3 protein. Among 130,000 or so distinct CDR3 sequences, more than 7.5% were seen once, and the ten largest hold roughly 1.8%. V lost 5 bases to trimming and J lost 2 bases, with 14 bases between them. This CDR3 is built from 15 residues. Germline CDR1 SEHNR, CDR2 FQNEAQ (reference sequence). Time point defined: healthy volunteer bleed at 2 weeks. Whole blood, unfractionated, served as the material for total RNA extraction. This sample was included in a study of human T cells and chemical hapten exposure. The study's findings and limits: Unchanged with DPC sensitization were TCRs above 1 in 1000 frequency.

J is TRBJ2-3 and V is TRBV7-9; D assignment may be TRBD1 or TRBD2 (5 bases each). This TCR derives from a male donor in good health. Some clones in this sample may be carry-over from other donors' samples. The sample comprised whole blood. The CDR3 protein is CASSLGEGYTDTQYF. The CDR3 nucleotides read TGTGCCAGCAGCCTAGGAGAGGGGTACACAGATACGCAGTATTTT.